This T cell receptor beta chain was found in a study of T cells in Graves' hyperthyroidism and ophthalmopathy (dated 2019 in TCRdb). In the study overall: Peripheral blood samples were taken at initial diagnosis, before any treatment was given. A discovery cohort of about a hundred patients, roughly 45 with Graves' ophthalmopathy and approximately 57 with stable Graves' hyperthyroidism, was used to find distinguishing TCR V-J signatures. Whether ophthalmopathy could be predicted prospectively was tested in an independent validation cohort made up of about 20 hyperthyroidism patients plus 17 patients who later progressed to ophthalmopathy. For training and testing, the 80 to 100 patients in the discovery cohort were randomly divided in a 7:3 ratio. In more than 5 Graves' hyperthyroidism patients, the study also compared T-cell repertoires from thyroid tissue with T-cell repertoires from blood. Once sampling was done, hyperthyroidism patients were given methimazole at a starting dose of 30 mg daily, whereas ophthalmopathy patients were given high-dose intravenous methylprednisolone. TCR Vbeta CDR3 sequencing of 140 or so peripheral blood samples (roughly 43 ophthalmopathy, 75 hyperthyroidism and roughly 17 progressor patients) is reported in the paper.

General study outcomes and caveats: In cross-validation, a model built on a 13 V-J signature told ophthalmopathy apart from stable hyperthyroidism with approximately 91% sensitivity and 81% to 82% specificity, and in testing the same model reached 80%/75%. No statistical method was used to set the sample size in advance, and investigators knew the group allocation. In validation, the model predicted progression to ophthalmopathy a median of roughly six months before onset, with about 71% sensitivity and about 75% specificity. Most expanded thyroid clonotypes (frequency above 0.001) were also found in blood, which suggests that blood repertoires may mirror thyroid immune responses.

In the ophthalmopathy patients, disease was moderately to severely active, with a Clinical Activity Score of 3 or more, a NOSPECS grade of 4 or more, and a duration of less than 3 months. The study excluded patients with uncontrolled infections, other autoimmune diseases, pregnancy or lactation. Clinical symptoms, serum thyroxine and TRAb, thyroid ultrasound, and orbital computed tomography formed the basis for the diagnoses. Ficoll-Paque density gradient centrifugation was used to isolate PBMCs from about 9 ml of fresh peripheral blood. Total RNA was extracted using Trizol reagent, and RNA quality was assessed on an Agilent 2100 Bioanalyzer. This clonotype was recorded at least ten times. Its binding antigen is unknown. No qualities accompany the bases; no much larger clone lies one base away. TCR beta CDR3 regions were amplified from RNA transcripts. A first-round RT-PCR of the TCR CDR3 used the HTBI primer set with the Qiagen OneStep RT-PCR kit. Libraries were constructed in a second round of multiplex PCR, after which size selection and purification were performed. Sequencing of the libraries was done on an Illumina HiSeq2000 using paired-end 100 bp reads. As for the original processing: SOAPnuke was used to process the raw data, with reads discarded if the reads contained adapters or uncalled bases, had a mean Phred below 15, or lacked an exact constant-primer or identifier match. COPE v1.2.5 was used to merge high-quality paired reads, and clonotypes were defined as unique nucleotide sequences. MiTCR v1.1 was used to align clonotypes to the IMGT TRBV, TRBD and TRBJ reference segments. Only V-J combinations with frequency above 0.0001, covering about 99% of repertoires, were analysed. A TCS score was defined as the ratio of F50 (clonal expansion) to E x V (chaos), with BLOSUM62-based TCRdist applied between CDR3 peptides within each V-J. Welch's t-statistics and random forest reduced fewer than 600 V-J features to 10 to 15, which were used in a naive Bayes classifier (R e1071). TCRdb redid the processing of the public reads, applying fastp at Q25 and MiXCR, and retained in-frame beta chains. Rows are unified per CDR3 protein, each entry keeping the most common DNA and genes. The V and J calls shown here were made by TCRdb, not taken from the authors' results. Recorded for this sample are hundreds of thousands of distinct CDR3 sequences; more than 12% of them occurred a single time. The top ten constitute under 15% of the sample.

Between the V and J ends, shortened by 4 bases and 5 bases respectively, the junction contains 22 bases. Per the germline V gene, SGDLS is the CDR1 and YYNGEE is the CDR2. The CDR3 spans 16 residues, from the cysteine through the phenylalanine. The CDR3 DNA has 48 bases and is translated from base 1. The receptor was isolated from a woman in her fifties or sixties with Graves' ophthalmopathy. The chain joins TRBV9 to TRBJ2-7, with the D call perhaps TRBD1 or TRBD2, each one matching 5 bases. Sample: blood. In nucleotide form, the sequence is TGTGCCAGCAGCCCCTATGGGGGTCTATCTGGCGACGAGCAGTACTTC. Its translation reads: CASSPYGGLSGDEQYF. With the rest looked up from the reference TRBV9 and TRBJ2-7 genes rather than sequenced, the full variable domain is DSGVTQTPKHLITATGQRVTLRCSPRSGDLSVYWYQQSLDQGLQFLIQYYNGEERAKGNILERFSAQQFPDLHSELNLSSLELGDSALYFCASSPYGGLSGDEQYFGPGTRLTVT.